The rows below give T cell receptor beta chains drawn from one sample of a study of blood T cell repertoires in COVID-19. Generated by immunoSEQ multiplex PCR, the TCRdb table keeps only in-frame clones and is missing some. The repertoire includes 200,000 to 300,000 clones, more than 85% of them detected once, and under 3% sits in the top ten. The specimen was peripheral blood. The receptors stem from a person aged 18-30 years with COVID-19, enrolled during active disease. CDR3s include the opening cysteine and the closing phenylalanine or tryptophan. A D gene is named only where the DNA matches it firmly. A clone size is listed for some rows: how often the clone was seen (once, few, many), or a class if it is expanded.

CASSLVSGVGNTIYF	TGTGCCAGCAGCTTAGTTAGCGGAGTAGGAAACACCATATATTTT	TRBJ1-3	NA	NA	TRBV7-2
CASSSGVAKNIQYF	TGTGCCAGCTCTAGCGGGGTCGCCAAAAACATTCAGTACTTC	TRBJ2-4	once	TRBD2	TRBV3-1/TRBV3-2
CASLRDRGRLETQYF	TGTGCCAGCCTTCGGGACAGGGGGCGCCTAGAGACCCAGTACTTC	TRBJ2-5	NA	TRBD1	TRBV6-5
CASSYSDSNYGYTF	TGTGCCAGCAGTTACTCCGACAGCAACTATGGCTACACCTTC	TRBJ1-2	NA	NA	TRBV6-5
CATSRDSGGNQPQHF	TGTGCCACCAGCAGAGATTCGGGGGGGAATCAGCCCCAGCATTTT	TRBJ1-5	NA	NA	TRBV15
CASSWSGTNTGELFF	TGCGCCAGCAGCTGGAGCGGGACGAACACCGGGGAGCTGTTTTTT	TRBJ2-2	once	TRBD2	TRBV5-1
CAISERSSGANVLTF	TGTGCCATCAGTGAGCGGAGCTCTGGGGCCAACGTCCTGACTTTC	TRBJ2-6	NA	NA	TRBV10-3
CASSQAAVPSGRGRGRETQYF	TGCGCCAGCAGCCAGGCGGCTGTTCCTAGCGGGAGAGGAAGGGGTCGGGAGACCCAGTACTTC	TRBJ2-5	NA	TRBD2	TRBV4-1
CASSLWGTGSYEQYF	TGTGCCAGCAGTTTATGGGGGACAGGCTCCTACGAGCAGTACTTC	TRBJ2-7	NA	TRBD1	TRBV27
CASSNPQGYNEQFF	TGTGCCAGTAGTAATCCTCAGGGGTACAATGAGCAGTTCTTC	TRBJ2-1	once	NA	TRBV19
CATSEGTSGHGYTF	TGTGCCACCAGTGAGGGGACAAGTGGGCATGGCTACACCTTC	TRBJ1-2	NA	NA	TRBV24-1
CASSQGSSSLWLPSGIEQFF	TGTGCCAGCAGCCAAGGGTCGAGCTCGTTGTGGCTCCCCTCGGGGATTGAGCAGTTCTTC	TRBJ2-1	NA	NA	TRBV3-1/TRBV3-2